Listed here are 22 T cell receptor beta chains from one sample, sequenced in a study of cytomegalovirus exposure and HLA in healthy donors. It was with 60 Vbeta and 13 Jbeta primers that the PCR ran. Data came from immunoSEQ multiplex PCR; TCRdb stores just in-frame clones and leaves some out. The table has approximately 160,000 clones, around 77% seen once. The sequencing sample was made of PBMCs. All receptors derive from a woman in her thirties or forties in good health and CMV-seronegative.

The chain carries TRBV19 and TRBJ2-7; perhaps TRBD1 as D (7 bases). Germline V gene sequence: CDR1 LNHDA, CDR2 SQIVND (reference sequence). The CDR3 is made up of 13 amino acids. With 5 bases removed from V and 4 bases from J, the gap between germline ends came to 12 bases. The CDR3 is CASSAQGRYEQYF. CDR3 coding DNA: TGTGCCAGTAGTGCACAGGGGAGGTACGAGCAGTACTTC.

The chain carries TRBV25-1 and TRBJ2-5; D unclear. From germline, CDR1 is MGHDK and CDR2 SYGVNS. The CDR3 is made up of 12 amino acids. V gave up 6 bases and J gave up 2 bases, with 7 bases separating them. CDR3 loop: CASRALQETQYF. CDR3 DNA: TGTGCCAGCAGGGCCTTACAAGAGACCCAGTACTTC.

V usage is TRBV7-3 and J usage is TRBJ1-5; TRBD1 might be the D (5 bases). The CDR3 totals 13 residues. Trimming removed 2 bases at V and 7 bases at J, with 9 bases between. CDR1 is SGHTA and CDR2 is FQGTGA in the germline V gene. As DNA, the CDR3 is TGTGCCAGCAGCTTAGGGGAGGGGCAGCCCCAGCATTTT. Protein sequence: CASSLGEGQPQHF. Variable domain in full (rest from reference TRBV7-3 and TRBJ1-5): GAGVSQTPSNKVTEKGKYVELRCDPISGHTALYWYRQSLGQGPEFLIYFQGTGAADDSGLPNDRFFAVRPEGSVSTLKIQRTERGDSAVYLCASSLGEGQPQHFGDGTRLSIL.

This clone was observed a handful of times. The rearrangement joins TRBV7-9 to TRBJ1-1; no clear D gene. CDR3 length: 15 residues. The V gene lost 1 base and the J gene lost 0 bases, with 9 bases spanning the gap. Germline V gene lookup returns CDR1 SEHNR and CDR2 FQNEAQ (reference sequence). The CDR3: CASSLEPVMNTEAFF. The CDR3 coding sequence is TGTGCCAGCAGCTTAGAGCCCGTGATGAACACTGAAGCTTTCTTT.

This chain joins TRBV19 and TRBJ1-5, with D tentatively TRBD1 (6 bases). The CDR3 length is 17 residues. Germline loops: CDR1 LNHDA, CDR2 SQIVND (reference sequence). The germline V and J ends were trimmed by 4 bases and 3 bases, with 19 bases remaining between them. The CDR3 nucleotides read TGTGCCAGTAGTACCCTTACAGGGTACTCCTTCAATCAGCCCCAGCATTTT. It encodes CASSTLTGYSFNQPQHF.

This clone was picked up one time. V gene TRBV19 combines with J gene TRBJ2-3; 7 nucleotides agree with TRBD1. The germline CDR1 and CDR2 sequences are LNHDA and SQIVND (reference sequence). This CDR3 region has 15 residues. V was clipped by 5 bases and J by 4 bases; unmatched bases: 9. The CDR3 reads CASSPRDSNSDTQYF. The CDR3 nucleotides read TGTGCCAGTAGTCCCCGGGACAGTAACTCAGATACGCAGTATTTT.

The rearrangement uses TRBV5-1 and TRBJ2-1; 10 bases agree with TRBD2. The CDR3 has 15 residues. The V gene end was trimmed by 5 bases and the J gene end by 6 bases; junction bases not matched to a gene: 8. In germline, CDR1 is SGHRS, CDR2 YFSETQ. The CDR3 region has the DNA TGCGCCAGCAGAGGGCTAGCGGGAGAGGGCAATGAGCAGTTCTTC. Encoded protein: CASRGLAGEGNEQFF.

V is TRBV5-1 and J is TRBJ1-3; 7 bases fit TRBD1. Germline V gene data show CDR1 as SGHRS and CDR2 as YFSETQ. Unmatched junction bases numbered 8, after V lost 2 bases and J lost 0 bases. The CDR3 consists of 17 residues. CDR3 residues: CASSLGDSSYSGNTIYF. The CDR3 DNA reads TGCGCCAGCAGCTTAGGGGACAGTAGTTACTCTGGAAACACCATATATTTT.

The rearrangement links TRBV5-1 to TRBJ2-1, with TRBD2 matching over 7 bases. Unmatched junction bases numbered 9, after V lost 4 bases and J lost 2 bases. This CDR3 contains 16 residues. The germline V gene has CDR1 SGHRS and CDR2 YFSETQ. CDR3 coding DNA: TGCGCCAGCAGCGCGGGTGGCGCGGGAGCCTACAATGAGCAGTTCTTC. Its protein is CASSAGGAGAYNEQFF.

The chain carries TRBV6-1 and TRBJ2-1, with D possibly matching TRBD2 (5 bases). Germline CDR1 MNHNS, CDR2 SASEGT. The CDR3 has 11 residues. V lost 3 bases and J lost 13, with 10 bases in between. The CDR3, as DNA: TGTGCCAGCAGTGACGCGGGTCATCAGTTCTTC. Protein product: CASSDAGHQFF.

In DNA, the CDR3 is TGTGCCAGCAGGAGCACGAGCTCCTACAATGAGCAGTTCTTC. It is translated as CASRSTSSYNEQFF. The J gene is TRBJ2-1, the V gene TRBV6-1; D is undetermined. V shed 6 bases and J shed 0 bases, with 9 bases lying between them. The CDR3 is made up of 14 amino acids. CDR1 MNHNS and CDR2 SASEGT come from the germline V gene.

This clone appeared once. The V call is TRBV28, the J call TRBJ1-4; the D gene is possibly TRBD1 (5 bases). Germline V lookup: CDR1 MDHEN, CDR2 SYDVKM. Trimming took off 8 bases at V and 0 bases at J, with 16 bases between the two ends. There are 16 residues in the CDR3. The CDR3 loop reads CASGGVAGPTNEKLFF. The CDR3 nucleotides are TGTGCCAGCGGAGGGGTTGCGGGTCCAACTAATGAAAAACTGTTTTTT.

A single count supports this clone. V and J are TRBV5-1 and TRBJ1-2; TRBD1 agrees at 9 bases. The trim removed 4 bases at V and 5 bases at J, leaving 6 bases unmatched. The CDR3 is made up of 14 amino acids. The germline V gene has CDR1 SGHRS and CDR2 YFSETQ. The CDR3 DNA follows: TGCGCCAGCAGCCTGGGACAGGGTAGTTATGGCTACACCTTC. Its protein product is CASSLGQGSYGYTF.

The chain joins TRBV27 to TRBJ2-2; D might be TRBD1 (6 bases). Trimming shortened V by 3 bases and J by 3 bases, and 17 bases separated the two germline ends. This CDR3 contains 17 residues. Germline V gene sequence: CDR1 MNHEY, CDR2 SMNVEV (reference sequence). The CDR3 sequence: CASSFPTGPPHTGELFF. The CDR3 nucleotides are TGTGCCAGCAGTTTCCCTACAGGGCCGCCCCACACCGGGGAGCTGTTTTTT.

CDR3 protein: CAISESDFPGQPQHF. CDR3 in DNA: TGTGCCATCAGTGAGTCGGACTTCCCCGGTCAGCCCCAGCATTTT. The rearrangement uses TRBV10-3 and TRBJ1-5; D gene ambiguous. Germline V gene lookup returns CDR1 ENHRY and CDR2 SYGVKD. The CDR3 covers 15 residues. Trimming removed 0 bases from V and 6 bases from J, with 12 bases in between.

The chain joins TRBV6-5 to TRBJ2-3; tentative D call: TRBD2 (6 bases). V lost 2 bases and J lost 2, with 11 bases in between. CDR3 length: 15 residues. Germline V gene lookup returns CDR1 MNHEY and CDR2 SVGAGI. CDR3 coding DNA: TGTGCCAGCAGTTACGGAGGGTCGGACACAGATACGCAGTATTTT. It encodes CASSYGGSDTDTQYF.

The V gene is TRBV5-1, the J gene TRBJ2-5, with D possibly being TRBD2 (5 bases). From germline, CDR1 is SGHRS and CDR2 YFSETQ. V was shortened by 4 bases and J by 4 bases, with 14 bases between the two germline ends. The CDR3 is 14 amino acids. The CDR3 protein is CASSPGAGGETQYF. CDR3 DNA sequence: TGCGCCAGCAGCCCAGGTGCCGGAGGAGAGACCCAGTACTTC.

The chain has TRBV6-5 and TRBJ1-1; 7 bases line up with TRBD1. CDR3 length equals 14 residues. J was trimmed by 3 bases and V by 5 bases; bases with no gene match: 6. The germline V gene encodes CDR1 MNHEY and CDR2 SVGAGI. The CDR3 sequence is CASSTGDRDTEAFF. CDR3 in DNA: TGTGCCAGCAGTACAGGGGATCGGGACACTGAAGCTTTCTTT.

The V gene is TRBV5-1, the J gene TRBJ2-2, with 7 bases aligning to TRBD1. The germline V gene encodes CDR1 SGHRS and CDR2 YFSETQ. With V trimmed by 2 bases and J by 4 bases, 5 bases remained unmatched. The CDR3 spans 15 residues. The CDR3 loop reads CASSFQGVGTGELFF. The CDR3 coding sequence is TGCGCCAGCAGCTTCCAGGGGGTCGGCACCGGGGAGCTGTTTTTT.

The V gene is TRBV7-2, the J gene TRBJ1-5; 10 bases line up with TRBD1. The CDR3 runs to 14 residues. CDR1 and CDR2 from the germline V gene are SGHTA and FQGNSA. The V and J ends lost 7 bases and 7 bases, in that order; junction bases with no gene match: 7. In DNA, the CDR3 is TGTGCCAGCACTCTCGGGACAGGGGAGCAGCCCCAGCATTTT. Protein sequence: CASTLGTGEQPQHF.

The rearrangement joins TRBV6-5 to TRBJ2-7; TRBD2 matches at 9 bases. Trimming at V came to 7 bases and at J to 9 bases, leaving 10 bases not matched to a gene. The length of the CDR3 is 13 residues. The germline gives CDR1 MNHEY, CDR2 SVGAGI. The CDR3 protein is CASMEAGGARQYF. The DNA of the CDR3 is TGTGCCAGCATGGAGGCGGGAGGGGCTAGGCAGTACTTC.

The rearrangement uses TRBV2 and TRBJ1-4; 9 bases match TRBD1. Germline V gene data show CDR1 as SNHLY and CDR2 as FYNNEI. The CDR3 length is 14 residues. Unmatched junction bases numbered 5, after V lost 5 bases and J lost 7 bases. CDR3 in amino acids: CASSSTGGFEKLFF. CDR3 bases: TGTGCCAGCAGTTCGACAGGGGGGTTTGAAAAACTGTTTTTT.